This T cell receptor beta chain is from a study of tumor-infiltrating lymphocytes in primary liver carcinoma. Study as a whole: Ages ranged from 30 to 69, with HCC or mixed HCC-cholangiocarcinoma. Findings of the study overall: A significantly higher top-250-clone fraction was found in tumors than in blood (p = 0.039).

It was unsorted whole blood that yielded blood RNA, and germline DNA was also extracted. Reverse transcription of roughly 0.45 ug total RNA with a constant-region primer produced TCR beta cDNA. Employing slightly modified ARM-PCR, three nested multiplex PCR rounds were run, and these gave rise to the TCR beta libraries. TRBV1-TRBV30 forward primers and a C-beta reverse primer were used in the first two PCR rounds, which each ran for 10 cycles. Using its own MiXCR run on the multiplex PCR reads, TCRdb lists one record per CDR3 protein. The data hold about 200,000 distinct CDR3 sequences, with approximately 64% observed a single time. As for this clonotype: Its antigen is currently unknown. At one end, the junction sequence differs from germline, possibly due to a read error.

Germline-derived CDR1 and CDR2 are MNHNS and SASEGT. This CDR3 comprises 12 residues. This TCR derives from a woman in her sixties with primary liver carcinoma and hepatitis B virus infection. The J gene is TRBJ2-3, the V gene TRBV6-1; D is ambiguous. The sequenced material came from peripheral blood. The CDR3 bases are TGTGCCAGCAGTGTTAGTGCAGATACGCATTATTTT. This codes for CASSVSADTHYF.